This T cell receptor beta chain was profiled in a study of shared clonotypes between healthy human individuals. Turning to the study itself: Each donor had three CD4 naive, three CD4 memory, two CD8 naive and one CD8 memory plate.

Libraries were prepared by immunoSEQ multiplex PCR; TCRdb keeps only in-frame clonotypes and omits some of them. The table shows 550,000 to 650,000 clones, with 96% occurring only once. As to this clone: Its antigen is currently unknown.

Regarding the study as a whole: The diversity represented, both genetic and in exposure history, was limited by few donors.

CDR1 and CDR2 from the germline V gene are MDHEN and SYDVKM. V lost 6 bases and J 6 bases, leaving 8 bases between the germline ends. The CDR3 contains 11 residues. CD45RO-negative CD8 cells positively selected for CCR7 made up the naive population, which excluded terminally differentiated effector memory CD45RA+ cells. The receptor was derived from a young woman in good health. The chain couples TRBV28 to TRBJ1-1; D gene ambiguous. The specimen sequenced was naive CD8+ T cells sorted from blood. The CDR3 DNA is TGTGCCAGCAGCTCTTCTCCTGAAGCTTTCTTT. Protein product: CASSSSPEAFF.